The clone carrying this T cell receptor beta chain has a handful of counts. What it recognizes is unknown. These data come from a study of post-analysis software for immune sequencing data. Looking at the study overall: Disease courses included relapsing-remitting, secondary progressive and progressive-relapsing multiple sclerosis.

TCR beta libraries were prepared from cDNA with unique molecular identifiers. From 1 to 10 million T cells, 400,000 to 600,000 cDNA molecules were obtained. TCRdb re-analysed the PCR reads in MiXCR, keeping a single row per CDR3 protein. This repertoire shows about 430,000 distinct CDR3 sequences, approximately 38% found once; its top ten account for approximately 7.7%. CDR3 size: 12 residues. The V end lost 4 bases, the J end lost 5 bases, and 6 bases lay between the germline ends. Per germline, CDR1 LGHNA and CDR2 YSLEER. Study-level points and caveats: For normalized Chao1 diversity, multiple sclerosis patients scored significantly lower than controls did. Compared with controls, patients had more of roughly five TRBV segments, including TRBV5-6, TRBV5-1 and TRBV20-1. F-measure co-clustering was strong for batch-matched samples.

V and J are TRBV4-3 and TRBJ2-1, with D unclear. The sequencing input was blood. The receptor comes from a girl aged 2 to 9 with multiple sclerosis. In DNA, the CDR3 is TGCGCCAGCAGCCGACTGAACAATGAGCAGTTCTTC. Its protein product is CASSRLNNEQFF.